The 6 T cell receptor beta chains below all came from one sample that was sequenced in a study of blood T cell repertoires in COVID-19. Clones were sequenced by immunoSEQ multiplex PCR, and TCRdb holds only the in-frame ones, with some missing. This table holds some 110,000 clones, around nine tenths found once. The sequenced sample was peripheral blood. The receptors come from a man aged 35 to 55 with acute or convalescent COVID-19.

The chain combines TRBV5-1 with TRBJ2-3, with 7 bases that match TRBD1. Germline CDR1 and CDR2: SGHRS and YFSETQ. This CDR3 region has 15 residues. The J segment lost 0 bases and the V segment lost 5 bases, leaving 6 bases of the junction unmatched. CDR3 sequence reads: CASRAGTASTDTQYF. The CDR3 nucleotides are TGCGCCAGCAGGGCTGGGACAGCTAGCACAGATACGCAGTATTTT.

This rearrangement joins TRBV27 to TRBJ1-5; possibly TRBD1 for D (6 bases). The CDR3 extends over 14 amino acids. The V end lost 3 bases, the J end lost 6 bases, and 12 bases lay between the germline ends. Germline CDR1 and CDR2: MNHEY and SMNVEV (reference sequence). The CDR3 DNA reads as TGTGCCAGCAGTTTTCGGGGGGCATCTCAGCCCCAGCATTTT. Its translation: CASSFRGASQPQHF.

The chain combines TRBV5-1 with TRBJ1-2; 10 positions agree with TRBD1. Germline V gene sequence: CDR1 SGHRS, CDR2 YFSETQ. The CDR3 length is 16 residues. J was trimmed by 0 bases and V by 5 bases; bases with no gene match: 7. The CDR3 reads CASRGQGGPPNYGYTF. The CDR3 DNA is TGCGCCAGCAGAGGACAGGGGGGCCCACCTAACTATGGCTACACCTTC.

This CDR3 reads CASSLATNTEAFF. CDR3 nucleotide sequence: TGTGCCAGCAGCCTGGCAACGAACACTGAAGCTTTCTTT. The V gene is TRBV3-1 (or the pseudogene TRBV3-2), the J gene TRBJ1-1; no firm D call. The CDR3 has 13 residues. V was shortened by 4 bases and J by 1 base, with 7 bases between the two germline ends. Germline lookup yields CDR1 LGHDT and CDR2 YNNKEL (reference sequence).

The chain combines TRBV5-1 with TRBJ2-1, with 7 nucleotides matching TRBD2. Germline V gives CDR1 SGHRS, CDR2 YFSETQ. The junction had 5 bases not matched to a gene; V was cut back by 0 bases and J by 5 bases. The CDR3 is made up of 15 amino acids. The CDR3 DNA reads TGCGCCAGCAGCTTGGTAGGGGAGGGGAACAATGAGCAGTTCTTC. It yields the protein CASSLVGEGNNEQFF.

The chain employs TRBV6-6 and TRBJ2-6; D might be TRBD1 (5 bases). The V and J ends lost 5 bases and 0 bases respectively, with 26 bases between them. CDR1 is MNHNY, CDR2 SVGAGI, per germline (reference sequence). This CDR3 region has 21 residues. Here the CDR3 DNA reads TGTGCCAGCAGTCATCGACAGAGTAAGAGTAATTTTGGCTCTGGGGCCAACGTCCTGACTTTC. As protein: CASSHRQSKSNFGSGANVLTF.